One sample yielded the 6 T cell receptor beta chains listed below, sequenced in a study of Ad26.COV2.S vaccination and SARS-CoV-2 variants. TCRdb's table, derived via immunoSEQ multiplex PCR, lists solely in-frame clones and lacks some. The sample records around 240,000 clones, around 89% being singletons. Sample treatment: 15 to 20 received Ad26.COV2.S at low or high dose, single or two shots; roughly five received placebo; per-sample allocation not given. Samples were taken on day 63 after the first vaccine or placebo injection. Sequencing used peripheral blood, obtained in a trial of Ad26.COV2.S vaccine versus placebo. The receptors originated from a person aged 18-60 years who received the Ad26.COV2.S COVID-19 vaccine or a placebo.

This clone has just one count. In nucleotides, the CDR3 is TGTGCCAGCAGTTACAAGGTCCTCGGACCCAATCAGCCCCAGCATTTT. Its translation: CASSYKVLGPNQPQHF. The chain recombines TRBV6-2 or TRBV6-3 with TRBJ1-5; no clear D. The CDR3 is 16 amino acids. Per the germline V gene, CDR1 is MNHEY and CDR2 is SVGEGT. Trimming shortened V by 2 bases and J by 3 bases, and 14 bases separated the two germline ends.

This clone was seen more than once but under ten times. V is TRBV3-1 (or the pseudogene TRBV3-2) and J is TRBJ1-1; 7 bases are a match to TRBD1. This CDR3 contains 15 residues. Germline-derived CDR1 and CDR2 are LGHDT and YNNKEL (reference sequence). V lost 7 bases, J lost 1 base, and 9 bases stayed unmatched. In nucleotides, the CDR3 is TGTGCCAGCACTCTAAAGGGGGCCCGGAACACTGAAGCTTTCTTT. This translates into CASTLKGARNTEAFF.

The chain recombines TRBV13 with TRBJ2-7, with 8 bases lining up with TRBD2. V trimming: 5 bases; J trimming: 5 bases; junction bases outside the gene matches: 14. Germline V gene lookup returns CDR1 PRHDT and CDR2 FYEKMQ (reference sequence). The CDR3 has 16 residues. CDR3 region: CASSEPGLGRGNEQYF. The CDR3 DNA reads as TGTGCCAGCAGCGAGCCGGGACTAGGAAGGGGGAACGAGCAGTACTTC. Supplemented by reference TRBV13 and TRBJ2-7, the full variable domain reads AAGVIQSPRHLIKEKRETATLKCYPIPRHDTVYWYQQGPGQDPQFLISFYEKMQSDKGSIPDRFSAQQFSDYHSELNMSSLELGDSALYFCASSEPGLGRGNEQYFGPGTRLTVT.

In its sample, this clone was seen once. This chain connects TRBV7-2 to TRBJ2-3, with no clear D. The CDR3 length is 15 residues. V lost 6 bases and J 1 base, leaving 14 bases between the germline ends. Germline V gene data show CDR1 as SGHTA and CDR2 as FQGNSA. In nucleotides, the CDR3 is TGTGCCAGCAGTTCCGACTTAGTTGGCACAGATACGCAGTATTTT. Protein product: CASSSDLVGTDTQYF.

This chain uses TRBV9 with TRBJ2-2; D perhaps matches TRBD2 (5 bases). CDR3 length equals 17 residues. Germline lookup yields CDR1 SGDLS and CDR2 YYNGEE. Between the trimmed V and J ends, which lost 0 bases and 4 bases, there was a span of 16 bases. CDR3 DNA: TGTGCCAGCAGCGTAGGTCGTGGGAGTGGGGTCACCGGGGAGCTGTTTTTT. Protein: CASSVGRGSGVTGELFF.

The J gene is TRBJ1-5, the V gene TRBV2; D remains unclear. The CDR3 loop spans 14 amino acids. Trimming cost V 4 bases and J 3 bases, with 10 bases left between them. CDR1 is SNHLY and CDR2 is FYNNEI in the germline V gene. For the CDR3, the DNA is TGTGCCAGCAGTGGGGAACCTTACAATCAGCCCCAGCATTTT. Translated, it gives CASSGEPYNQPQHF.